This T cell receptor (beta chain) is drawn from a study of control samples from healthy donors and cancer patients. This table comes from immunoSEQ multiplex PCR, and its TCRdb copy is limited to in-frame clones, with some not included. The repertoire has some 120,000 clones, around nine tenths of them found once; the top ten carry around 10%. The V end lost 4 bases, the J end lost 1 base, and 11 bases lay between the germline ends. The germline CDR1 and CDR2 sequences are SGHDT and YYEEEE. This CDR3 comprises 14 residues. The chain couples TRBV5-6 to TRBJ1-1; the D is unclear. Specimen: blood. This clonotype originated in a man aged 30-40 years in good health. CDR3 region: CASSLGRPNTEAFF. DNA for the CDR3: TGTGCCAGCAGCCTTGGACGGCCGAACACTGAAGCTTTCTTT.